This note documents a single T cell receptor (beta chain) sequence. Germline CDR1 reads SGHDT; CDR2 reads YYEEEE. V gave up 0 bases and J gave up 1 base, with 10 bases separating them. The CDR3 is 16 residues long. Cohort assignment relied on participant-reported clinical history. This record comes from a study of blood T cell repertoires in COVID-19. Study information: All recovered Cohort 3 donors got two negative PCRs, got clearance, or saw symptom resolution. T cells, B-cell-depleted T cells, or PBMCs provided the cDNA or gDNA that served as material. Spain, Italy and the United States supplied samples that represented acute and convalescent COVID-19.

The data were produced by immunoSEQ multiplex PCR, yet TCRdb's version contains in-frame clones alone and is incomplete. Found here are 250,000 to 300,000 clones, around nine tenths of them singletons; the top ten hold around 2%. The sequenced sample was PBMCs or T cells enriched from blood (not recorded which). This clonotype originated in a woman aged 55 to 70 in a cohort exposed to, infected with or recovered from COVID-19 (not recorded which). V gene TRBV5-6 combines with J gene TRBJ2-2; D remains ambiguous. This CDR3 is CASSLVQIQNTGELFF. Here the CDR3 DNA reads TGTGCCAGCAGCTTGGTCCAGATCCAGAACACCGGGGAGCTGTTTTTT.